Included here is one TCR beta chain sequence, with context. What it recognizes is unknown. The data originate from a study of cytomegalovirus exposure and HLA in healthy donors. Findings and limits, study-wide: The analysis excluded some indistinguishable V segments, including TRBV6-2 and TRBV6-3.

This CDR3 region has 13 residues. The V gene's germline CDR1 is GTSNPN and CDR2 SVGIG (reference sequence). V lost 0 bases and J 9 bases, leaving 12 bases between the germline ends. The PCR employed 60 Vbeta primers together with 13 Jbeta primers. In the original analysis: As a later analysis found, there were 70 million to 100 million unique TCR beta chains, of which roughly 11 million were shared. Sequencing was performed with immunoSEQ multiplex PCR; in TCRdb, only in-frame clones are kept and a portion is missing. V and J calls plus clone size are reproduced from that table; the DNA served to infer D and trimming. The table records approximately 110,000 clones, about 81% of them present only once.

The sequenced sample consisted of PBMCs. The chain couples TRBV30 to TRBJ2-1, with a possible D match to TRBD1 (6 bases). The receptor was derived from a woman aged 30 to 39 in good health and CMV-seronegative. The CDR3 loop is CAWSVAPTGEQFF. In nucleotides, the CDR3 is TGTGCCTGGAGTGTAGCCCCGACAGGTGAGCAGTTCTTC.